This T cell receptor beta chain was retrieved from a study of T cell changes during pregnancy in multiple sclerosis. Libraries were prepared by immunoSEQ multiplex PCR; TCRdb keeps only in-frame clonotypes and omits some of them. Of about 56,000 clones detected, around 90% appear once; the ten largest clones hold 0.45% to 0.5%. The trim removed 5 bases at V and 2 bases at J, leaving 8 bases unmatched. Germline V gene sequence: CDR1 LNHDA, CDR2 SQIVND (reference sequence). This CDR3 comprises 15 residues. The sample holds one count of this clone. Specimen: CD4+ T cells from peripheral blood mononuclear cells, collected in the third trimester of pregnancy. The genes are TRBV19 and TRBJ2-5; 7 nucleotides match TRBD1. The TCR originated in a female donor with multiple sclerosis, enrolled in a pregnancy study. The CDR3 sequence is CASSPTGTDQETQYF. CDR3 in DNA: TGTGCCAGTAGTCCAACCGGGACAGATCAAGAGACCCAGTACTTC.